A single sample is the source of the 7 T cell receptor beta chains below, sequenced in a study of graft-versus-host responses after intestinal transplantation. Data came from immunoSEQ multiplex PCR; TCRdb stores just in-frame clones and leaves some out. The sample yields fewer than 50,000 clones, about 91% seen once. The sample here was PBMCs, taken 524 days after transplant. Source of these receptors: a human patient who received an intestinal transplant, so some T cells may come from the graft donor.

This sequence joins TRBV7-9 and TRBJ1-5; 12 bases align to TRBD1. J was trimmed by 8 bases and V by 1 base; bases with no gene match: 12. The CDR3 sequence is 18 residues long. Germline CDR1 reads SEHNR; CDR2 reads FQNEAQ (reference sequence). In DNA, the CDR3 is TGTGCCAGCAGCTTAGGAGGGGGACAGGGGGCCTGGTGGGAGCCCCAGCATTTT. This encodes CASSLGGGQGAWWEPQHF.

Turning to this clone: Its ends do not fully match the called genes, so a read error is possible. The chain combines TRBV5-1 with TRBJ2-1, with 9 nucleotides matching TRBD1. Germline values: CDR1 SGHRS, CDR2 YFSETQ. The CDR3 length is 13 residues. CDR3 DNA: TGCGCCAGCAGATTGGACAGGGGCAATGAGCAGTTCTTC. Encoded protein: CASRLDRGNEQFF.

The V call is TRBV10-1, the J call TRBJ1-2; D is ambiguous. V gave up 4 bases and J gave up 0 bases, with 6 bases separating them. This CDR3 is 13 amino acids long. Germline V gene lookup returns CDR1 WNHNN and CDR2 SYGVQD (reference sequence). CDR3 DNA: TGCGCCAGCAGTGGACACTCTAACTATGGCTACACCTTC. It specifies CASSGHSNYGYTF.

The chain employs TRBV5-4 and TRBJ1-1; D unclear. Germline CDR1 reads SGHNT; CDR2 reads YYREEE (reference sequence). V was cut by 3 bases and J by 5 bases, with 17 bases left in between. The CDR3 totals 15 residues. The CDR3 region has the DNA TGTGCCAGCAGCTCCCAGCTGGGGAAATGGACTGAAGCTTTCTTT. It specifies CASSSQLGKWTEAFF.

The V and J genes are TRBV9 and TRBJ2-2; 9 bases are shared with TRBD1. This CDR3 has 16 residues. Germline trimming cut 3 bases from V and 6 bases from J; bases unmatched to any gene: 9. Germline V lookup: CDR1 SGDLS, CDR2 YYNGEE. The CDR3 region has the DNA TGTGCCAGCAGCGCAACCGGGACAGGGACGTCCGGGGAGCTGTTTTTT. It codes for CASSATGTGTSGELFF.

The chain recombines TRBV10-1 with TRBJ1-2; D is ambiguous. This CDR3 is 14 amino acids long. Germline CDR1 is WNHNN and CDR2 is SYGVQD (reference sequence). V lost 0 bases, J lost 4 bases, and 9 bases lay in between. The CDR3 is CASSESSQPYGYTF. Here the CDR3 DNA reads TGCGCCAGCAGTGAGTCGTCGCAGCCCTATGGCTACACCTTC.

CDR3 region: CASTGPGQGVETQYF. The CDR3 DNA reads as TGTGCCAGCACCGGACCGGGACAGGGTGTCGAGACCCAGTACTTC. The rearrangement links TRBV5-5 to TRBJ2-5; 9 bases are a match to TRBD1. Germline V gene lookup returns CDR1 SGHKS and CDR2 YYEKEE (reference sequence). J lost 5 bases, V lost 6 bases, and 11 bases had no gene match. The CDR3 extends over 15 amino acids.